This T cell receptor (beta chain) was profiled in a study of blood T cell repertoires in COVID-19. In the study overall: The origin of the acute and convalescent COVID-19 samples was the United States, Italy and Spain.

CDR3 length: 13 residues. CDR1 and CDR2 from the germline V gene are MDHEN and SYDVKM. V lost 5 bases, J lost 6 bases, and 2 bases stayed unmatched. How the authors handled the data: Scientists estimated how many nucleated cells there were by amplifying reference gene primers. Data came from immunoSEQ multiplex PCR; TCRdb stores just in-frame clones and leaves some out. The V and J calls and the clone size are those of that table, but D and trimming were determined from the DNA. The data hold more than 200,000 clones, with over 80% observed a single time. Enrollment of patients from Seattle took place during active infection, with longitudinal follow-up.

The TCR sequence derives from a man younger than 40 with COVID-19, enrolled during active disease. Sequencing was done on a sample of peripheral blood. The chain is built from TRBV28 and TRBJ2-3; TRBD2 aligns across 10 bases. CDR3 in DNA: TGTGCCAGCAGTACTAGCGGGGTGGATACGCAGTATTTT. It specifies CASSTSGVDTQYF.